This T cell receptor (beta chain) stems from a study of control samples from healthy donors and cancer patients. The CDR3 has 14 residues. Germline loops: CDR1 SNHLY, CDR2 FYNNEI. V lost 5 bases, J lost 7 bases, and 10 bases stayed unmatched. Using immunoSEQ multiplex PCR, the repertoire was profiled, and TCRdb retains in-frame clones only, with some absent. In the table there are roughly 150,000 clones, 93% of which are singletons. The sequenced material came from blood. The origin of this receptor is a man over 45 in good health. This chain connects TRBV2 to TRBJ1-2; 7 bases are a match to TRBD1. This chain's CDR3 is CASSTPGQVGGYTF. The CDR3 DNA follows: TGTGCCAGCAGTACCCCTGGACAGGTTGGTGGCTACACCTTC. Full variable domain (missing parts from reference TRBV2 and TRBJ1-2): EPEVTQTPSHQVTQMGQEVILRCVPISNHLYFYWYRQILGQKVEFLVSFYNNEISEKSEIFDDQFSVERPDGSNFTLKIRSTKLEDSAMYFCASSTPGQVGGYTFGSGTRLTVV.